These 20 T cell receptor beta chains share one sample of origin, sequenced in a study of shared clonotypes between healthy human individuals. Profiled with immunoSEQ multiplex PCR; TCRdb holds only in-frame clones, not every one. The top ten clones hold less than 15% of a sample with roughly 500,000 clones, roughly 80% of them seen once. Sequenced: PBMCs. These receptors all stem from a woman in her thirties or forties in good health. Some clones in this sample may be carry-over from other donors' samples.

The chain uses TRBV5-5 and TRBJ1-1; no clear D. Germline lookup yields CDR1 SGHKS and CDR2 YYEKEE (reference sequence). Deletions cut 4 bases from V and 0 bases from J, with 7 bases between. CDR3 length: 13 residues. DNA for the CDR3: TGTGCCAGCAGCCCCCGGGTGAACACTGAAGCTTTCTTT. Translation gives CASSPRVNTEAFF.

The chain recombines TRBV28 with TRBJ1-1, with 8 bases identical to TRBD1. The CDR3 has 16 residues. Losses at the gene ends were 6 bases for V and 6 bases for J; bases not matched to a gene: 15. Germline CDR1 and CDR2: MDHEN and SYDVKM. Written as DNA, the CDR3 is TGTGCCAGCAGCACTAGACAGGGGACGATTGCGGCTGAAGCTTTCTTT. Amino acid sequence: CASSTRQGTIAAEAFF.

V usage is TRBV2 and J usage is TRBJ2-3, with D possibly being TRBD1 (6 bases). The CDR3 is 14 residues long. V lost 8 bases and J 1 base, leaving 13 bases between the germline ends. Germline loops: CDR1 SNHLY, CDR2 FYNNEI. For the CDR3, the DNA is TGTGCCAGCCAGGGACACAAGGGCACAGATACGCAGTATTTT. This codes for CASQGHKGTDTQYF.

The rearrangement uses TRBV5-8 and TRBJ1-1; TRBD1 might be the D (5 bases). The CDR3 runs 11 residues. Germline values: CDR1 SGHTS, CDR2 YDEGEE. V was cut by 4 bases and J by 11 bases, with 12 bases left in between. DNA of the CDR3: TGTGCCAGCAGCCTGTGGGGGGAGGCTTTCTTT. This gives the protein CASSLWGEAFF.

This chain connects TRBV14 to TRBJ2-2; D gene ambiguous. Trimming pared 4 bases from V and 3 bases from J, leaving 6 bases between. Germline lookup yields CDR1 SGHDN and CDR2 FVKESK. This CDR3 has 13 amino acids. The CDR3 region is CASSPTYTGELFF. Here the CDR3 DNA reads TGTGCCAGCAGCCCAACTTACACCGGGGAGCTGTTTTTT.

The V gene is TRBV5-1, the J gene TRBJ2-1, with D possibly TRBD2 on 5 matching bases. With 4 bases removed from V and 2 bases from J, the gap between germline ends came to 10 bases. The CDR3 sequence is 14 residues long. Germline V CDR1 and CDR2: SGHRS, YFSETQ. The CDR3 DNA is TGCGCCAGCAGCCCTGGACTGGCCTACAATGAGCAGTTCTTC. Protein sequence: CASSPGLAYNEQFF.

This clone was recorded only once. The J gene is TRBJ2-2, the V gene TRBV9; D possibly corresponds to TRBD2 (5 bases). This CDR3 is 17 amino acids long. Germline loops: CDR1 SGDLS, CDR2 YYNGEE. Trimming took 2 bases from V and 0 from J, leaving 14 bases between them. The CDR3 sequence is CASSVRGFQANTGELFF. CDR3 nucleotide sequence: TGTGCCAGCAGCGTTAGAGGGTTTCAGGCGAACACCGGGGAGCTGTTTTTT.

This chain joins TRBV7-2 and TRBJ2-3; 12 bases are shared with TRBD2. Germline V gene lookup returns CDR1 SGHTA and CDR2 FQGNSA. J was trimmed by 4 bases and V by 4 bases; bases with no gene match: 0. This CDR3 contains 14 residues. For the CDR3, the DNA is TGTGCCAGCAGCTCTAGCGGGAGGGCAGATACGCAGTATTTT. As protein: CASSSSGRADTQYF.

V usage is TRBV7-3 and J usage is TRBJ2-5, with a possible D match to TRBD2 (6 bases). This CDR3 is 14 amino acids long. V lost 5 bases to trimming and J lost 7 bases, with 17 bases between them. Germline CDR1 and CDR2: SGHTA and FQGTGA. The DNA of the CDR3 is TGTGCCAGCAGCCCCCGGGGCGGGGTTGGGACCCAGTACTTC. This codes for CASSPRGGVGTQYF.

This clone was recorded once. CDR3 nucleotide sequence: TGTGCCAGCAGTTATAACGGGCTGGGTTTAACGGAAGCTTTCTTT. Its protein is CASSYNGLGLTEAFF. The chain uses TRBV28 and TRBJ1-1; the D is unclear. Per the germline V gene, CDR1 is MDHEN and CDR2 is SYDVKM. V was shortened by 4 bases and J by 8 bases, with 20 bases between the two germline ends. The CDR3 has 15 residues.

The chain employs TRBV30 and TRBJ1-2, with 10 bases lining up with TRBD1. The CDR3 loop spans 13 amino acids. Germline CDR1 is GTSNPN and CDR2 is SVGIG (reference sequence). The J segment lost 8 bases and the V segment lost 4 bases, leaving 7 bases of the junction unmatched. The CDR3 nucleotides are TGTGCCTGGACGCGGGACAGGGGATCCGGCTACACCTTC. Translating it yields CAWTRDRGSGYTF.

This chain uses TRBV28 with TRBJ2-1; a possible D gene is TRBD2 (7 bases). CDR1 is MDHEN and CDR2 is SYDVKM in the germline V gene. V was shortened by 2 bases and J by 6 bases, with 14 bases between the two germline ends. This CDR3 spans 15 amino acids. As DNA, the CDR3 is TGTGCCAGCAGTTTAGAGGGGGGGTCAGGCAATGAGCAGTTCTTC. Its translation: CASSLEGGSGNEQFF.

The J gene is TRBJ2-3, the V gene TRBV9; D might be TRBD1 (6 bases). This CDR3 spans 14 amino acids. Trimming cost V 5 bases and J 1 base, with 11 bases left between them. Germline V gives CDR1 SGDLS, CDR2 YYNGEE. CDR3 DNA: TGTGCCAGCAGTTGGGGGCAGGGCACAGATACGCAGTATTTT. It yields the protein CASSWGQGTDTQYF.

There are many counts of this clone. This sequence joins TRBV21-1 and TRBJ1-4. TRBV21-1 is classified as a pseudogene. The CDR3 totals 15 residues. The chain's CDR3 is CASTPKNAGSEKLFF. DNA for the CDR3: TGTGCCAGCACCCCCAAGAACGCCGGGTCTGAAAAACTGTTTTTT.

V and J are TRBV6-1 and TRBJ2-7; D is possibly TRBD1 or TRBD2 (5 bases each). Germline lookup yields CDR1 MNHNS and CDR2 SASEGT. CDR3 size: 16 residues. The V end lost 1 base, the J end lost 5 bases, and 18 bases lay between the germline ends. DNA for the CDR3: TGTGCCAGCAGTGAAGTCGTAGGGGACGGGGCCAACGAGCAGTACTTC. It translates to CASSEVVGDGANEQYF.

The genes are TRBV10-3 and TRBJ2-1; 12 bases agree with TRBD2. This CDR3 contains 17 residues. CDR1 ENHRY and CDR2 SYGVKD come from the germline V gene. Trimming at V came to 0 bases and at J to 2 bases, leaving 2 bases not matched to a gene. CDR3: CAISESTSGSPYNEQFF. The CDR3 region has the DNA TGTGCCATCAGTGAGTCGACTAGCGGGAGTCCCTACAATGAGCAGTTCTTC.

This clone was counted ten times or more. The chain has TRBV6-6 and TRBJ2-7; TRBD2 might be the D (6 bases). Trimming pared 0 bases from V and 6 bases from J, leaving 15 bases between. The CDR3 is 15 amino acids. Germline CDR1 and CDR2: MNHNY and SVGAGI (reference sequence). CDR3 loop: CASSYSPEGSAEQYF. CDR3 nucleotide sequence: TGTGCCAGCAGTTACTCCCCGGAGGGTAGCGCCGAGCAGTACTTC.

In this sample, this clone turned up many times. The rearrangement joins TRBV19 to TRBJ2-1; 8 bases match TRBD2. CDR3 length: 16 residues. Germline V gene data show CDR1 as LNHDA and CDR2 as SQIVND (reference sequence). With V trimmed by 5 bases and J by 2 bases, 8 bases remained unmatched. CDR3 loop: CASSDYSGATYNEQFF. Written as DNA, the CDR3 is TGTGCCAGTAGTGATTATAGCGGGGCAACCTACAATGAGCAGTTCTTC. Full variable domain (remainder filled in from reference TRBV19 and TRBJ2-1): DGGITQSPKYLFRKEGQNVTLSCEQNLNHDAMYWYRQDPGQGLRLIYYSQIVNDFQKGDIAEGYSVSREKKESFPLTVTSAQKNPTAFYLCASSDYSGATYNEQFFGPGTRLTVL.

V is TRBV5-1 and J is TRBJ2-3; TRBD2 agrees at 8 bases. V shed 3 bases and J 6 bases; nucleotides not matched to a gene: 9. The germline gives CDR1 SGHRS, CDR2 YFSETQ. This CDR3 is 15 amino acids long. In DNA, the CDR3 is TGCGCCAGCAGCTCACCAGGGGTAGCGGGGGATACGCAGTATTTT. Encoded protein: CASSSPGVAGDTQYF.

This clone was recorded a few times. The chain carries TRBV19 and TRBJ1-5; weak D call: TRBD1 (5 bases). Germline loops: CDR1 LNHDA, CDR2 SQIVND (reference sequence). This CDR3 spans 13 amino acids. Trimming took 6 bases from V and 5 from J, leaving 11 bases between them. The CDR3 region has the DNA TGTGCCAGTAGACCCAGAGGGGATCAGCCCCAGCATTTT. Its protein is CASRPRGDQPQHF.